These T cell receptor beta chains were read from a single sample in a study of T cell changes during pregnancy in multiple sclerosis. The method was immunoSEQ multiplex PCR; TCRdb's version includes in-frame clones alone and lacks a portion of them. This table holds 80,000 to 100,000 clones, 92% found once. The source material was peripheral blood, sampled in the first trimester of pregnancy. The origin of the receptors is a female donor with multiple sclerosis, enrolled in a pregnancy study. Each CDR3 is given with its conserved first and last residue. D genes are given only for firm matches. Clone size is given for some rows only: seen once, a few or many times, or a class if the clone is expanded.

DNA: TGCAGTGTCCAACCGGGGGCCCAGTACTTC
CDR3: CSVQPGAQYF
V: TRBV20-1
size: NA
J: TRBJ2-5
D: NA

DNA: TGTGCCAGCAGCTTCGGGGTGGACTATGGCTACACCTTC
CDR3: CASSFGVDYGYTF
V: TRBV5-4
size: NA
J: TRBJ1-2
D: NA

DNA: TGTGCCAGCAGACCAGACAGGGGCTATGGCTACACCTTC
CDR3: CASRPDRGYGYTF
V: TRBV5-4
size: NA
J: TRBJ1-2
D: TRBD1

DNA: TGTGCCAGCAGCGCCCGAGCGAACTTGGACAGGGTCACTGAAGCTTTCTTT
CDR3: CASSARANLDRVTEAFF
V: TRBV2
size: once
J: TRBJ1-1
D: TRBD1

DNA: TGTGCTAGCAGCCAGGGGACTAGCGGAGAGGACGAGCAGTTCTTC
CDR3: CASSQGTSGEDEQFF
V: TRBV7-7
size: NA
J: TRBJ2-1
D: TRBD2

DNA: TGTGCCAGCAGCCTTCGGACAGGAGCCTACAATGAGCAGTTCTTC
CDR3: CASSLRTGAYNEQFF
V: TRBV11-3
size: NA
J: TRBJ2-1
D: TRBD1

DNA: TGTGCCAGCAGTTTACGGGACAGGGTTGGGGATACGCAGTATTTT
CDR3: CASSLRDRVGDTQYF
V: TRBV28
size: NA
J: TRBJ2-3
D: TRBD1

DNA: TGTGCCAGTAGAATAGCGGGAGAGCGCACCGGGGAGCTGTTTTTT
CDR3: CASRIAGERTGELFF
V: TRBV19
size: NA
J: TRBJ2-2
D: TRBD2

DNA: TGTGCCAGCAGCTTAGTCAGGGGCCCGGGGACCCAGTACTTC
CDR3: CASSLVRGPGTQYF
V: TRBV7-9
size: NA
J: TRBJ2-5
D: NA

DNA: TGTGCCAGCAGCTCCCTCGCCCCGACAGGGGGGAGGCAAGAGACCCAGTACTTC
CDR3: CASSSLAPTGGRQETQYF
V: TRBV7-9
size: NA
J: TRBJ2-5
D: TRBD1

DNA: TGTGCCAGCAGCAAGCGCCGGGTCTCTGGGGCCAACGTCCTGACTTTC
CDR3: CASSKRRVSGANVLTF
V: TRBV7-8
size: once
J: TRBJ2-6
D: NA

DNA: TGTGCCAGCAGCGTAGACGCGGGAGGCCACTACAATGAGCAGTTCTTC
CDR3: CASSVDAGGHYNEQFF
V: TRBV9
size: once
J: TRBJ2-1
D: TRBD2

DNA: TGCGCCAGCAACCGGGAGGGACGGAAAGAGACCCAGTACTTC
CDR3: CASNREGRKETQYF
V: TRBV5-1
size: NA
J: TRBJ2-5
D: TRBD2

DNA: TGTGCCAGCTCACCTCTGTCCGGGACTGGGCAAGAGACCCAGTACTTC
CDR3: CASSPLSGTGQETQYF
V: TRBV18
size: NA
J: TRBJ2-5
D: NA

DNA: TGCGCCAGCAGCCTAGCTCAGGGGGCTATCGGAAACACCATATATTTT
CDR3: CASSLAQGAIGNTIYF
V: TRBV5-1
size: NA
J: TRBJ1-3
D: TRBD1

DNA: TGTGCCACCAGCAGACAACAGGGAATGGAGCAGTACTTC
CDR3: CATSRQQGMEQYF
V: TRBV15
size: NA
J: TRBJ2-7
D: NA

DNA: TGCAGCGTTGAATTCCGGGGGGGGGCGGGAGTGAACACTGAAGCTTTCTTT
CDR3: CSVEFRGGAGVNTEAFF
V: TRBV29-1
size: NA
J: TRBJ1-1
D: NA

DNA: TGTGCCAGCAGCTTACTCGACAGCCTCCCCATGAACACTGAAGCTTTCTTT
CDR3: CASSLLDSLPMNTEAFF
V: TRBV7-8
size: NA
J: TRBJ1-1
D: NA

DNA: TGTGCCAGCAGCCAAGGGGACAGGGTTCTCTTGGAGACCCAGTACTTC
CDR3: CASSQGDRVLLETQYF
V: TRBV14
size: NA
J: TRBJ2-5
D: TRBD1

DNA: TGTGCCAGCACCAAAGACAAACGCGAGCAGTACTTC
CDR3: CASTKDKREQYF
V: TRBV6-5
size: NA
J: TRBJ2-7
D: NA

DNA: TGTGCCAGCAGCTTGGACTACAGGGAAGGGGGTGAAGCTTTCTTT
CDR3: CASSLDYREGGEAFF
V: TRBV5-6
size: NA
J: TRBJ1-1
D: NA

DNA: TGTGCCAGCAGCCCAAGGACTAGCGTATCCACAGATACGCAGTATTTT
CDR3: CASSPRTSVSTDTQYF
V: TRBV9
size: NA
J: TRBJ2-3
D: TRBD2

DNA: TGTGCCAGTAGATCAGGACGGACTAGCGGGAGTTCTACAGATACGCAGTATTTT
CDR3: CASRSGRTSGSSTDTQYF
V: TRBV19
size: NA
J: TRBJ2-3
D: TRBD2

DNA: TGTGCCAGCAGCTTGCCGGGACAGGAGCGATACGAGCAGTACTTC
CDR3: CASSLPGQERYEQYF
V: TRBV5-6
size: NA
J: TRBJ2-7
D: TRBD1

DNA: TGTGCCAGCAGCTTAGCAGGGGCTGGCTACGAGCAGTACTTC
CDR3: CASSLAGAGYEQYF
V: TRBV13
size: NA
J: TRBJ2-7
D: NA

DNA: TGTGCCAGCATCCACAGGGGCAATTCCTACGAGCAGTACTTC
CDR3: CASIHRGNSYEQYF
V: TRBV6-1
size: once
J: TRBJ2-7
D: TRBD1

DNA: TGTGCCAGCAGTGATGCCGGGACTAGTAGCACCTCGGCGTACAATGAGCAGTTCTTC
CDR3: CASSDAGTSSTSAYNEQFF
V: TRBV6-1
size: NA
J: TRBJ2-1
D: TRBD2

DNA: TGTGCCAGCAGTGATTTGCCCCGGGGATACGAGCAGTACTTC
CDR3: CASSDLPRGYEQYF
V: TRBV6-1
size: NA
J: TRBJ2-7
D: NA

DNA: TGTGCCAGCAGTGTAACAGCGGGGTTTAAAGAGACCCAGTACTTC
CDR3: CASSVTAGFKETQYF
V: TRBV6-4
size: NA
J: TRBJ2-5
D: TRBD2

DNA: TGTGCCAGCAGTGATAGGTCAGGATACACCGGGGAGCTGTTTTTT
CDR3: CASSDRSGYTGELFF
V: TRBV6-1
size: NA
J: TRBJ2-2
D: NA

DNA: TGTGCCCCAGGGGGGCACTACTACGAGCAGTACTTC
CDR3: CAPGGHYYEQYF
V: TRBV6-5
size: NA
J: TRBJ2-7
D: NA

DNA: TGTGCCAGCAGCTTCCGGACTAGCGGGGTCCGGGAGACCCAGTACTTC
CDR3: CASSFRTSGVRETQYF
V: TRBV5-4
size: NA
J: TRBJ2-5
D: TRBD2

DNA: TGTGCCAGCAGCTTATCTGTTTTGGGGGCAGCTAATGAAAAACTGTTTTTT
CDR3: CASSLSVLGAANEKLFF
V: TRBV7-6
size: once
J: TRBJ1-4
D: NA

DNA: TGTGCCAGCAGCCAACGGGGTAGCACAGATACGCAGTATTTT
CDR3: CASSQRGSTDTQYF
V: TRBV14
size: NA
J: TRBJ2-3
D: NA

DNA: TGTGCCAGCAGCTCCACCGACAGGGGGGAGACCCAGTACTTC
CDR3: CASSSTDRGETQYF
V: TRBV13
size: NA
J: TRBJ2-5
D: TRBD1

DNA: TGTGCCAGCAGTTTGTTAGCGCCCTACAATGAGCAGTTCTTC
CDR3: CASSLLAPYNEQFF
V: TRBV27
size: NA
J: TRBJ2-1
D: NA

DNA: TGTGCCAGCAGAAGCAGCACAGGCACAGATACGCAGTATTTT
CDR3: CASRSSTGTDTQYF
V: TRBV2
size: NA
J: TRBJ2-3
D: NA

DNA: TGTGCCATCTCATCTTGGGAGTCAGGTGTAGATACGCAGTATTTT
CDR3: CAISSWESGVDTQYF
V: TRBV19
size: NA
J: TRBJ2-3
D: NA

DNA: TGCGCCAGCAGCCATCGGACTAGCGGGGGCTCCTACGAGCAGTACTTC
CDR3: CASSHRTSGGSYEQYF
V: TRBV5-1
size: NA
J: TRBJ2-7
D: TRBD2

DNA: TGTGCCAGCAGCGGCCGACTAGCGGATACCGGGGAGCTGTTTTTT
CDR3: CASSGRLADTGELFF
V: TRBV7-6
size: NA
J: TRBJ2-2
D: TRBD2

DNA: TGTGCCAGCAGAATCGACAGGCCTGTTGGAGCTTTCTTT
CDR3: CASRIDRPVGAFF
V: TRBV6-6
size: NA
J: TRBJ1-1
D: NA

DNA: TGTGCCGGAGGGAATTACAATCAGCCCCAGCATTTT
CDR3: CAGGNYNQPQHF
V: TRBV19
size: NA
J: TRBJ1-5
D: NA